Included here is one TCR beta chain sequence, with context. Its antigen remains unknown. This sample was taken from a study of blood T cells in healthy people across ages. Whole-study findings and limits: Investigators viewed diversity estimates from one million T cells as underestimates, the study reported. A roughly linear age-dependent decrease characterized TCR beta diversity per million T cells.

It was with a sample-barcoded 5' primer and a J-beta primer mix that a second PCR of roughly 7 to 11 cycles was run. With 12 random nucleotides, a template-switch adaptor tagged each individual cDNA molecule. In TCRdb, the 5' RACE reads were re-called with MiXCR into one record per CDR3 protein. Here the sample spans 760,000 or so distinct CDR3 sequences, 20% to 30% being singletons. Every sample had a minimum of 6.5 million PBMCs isolated. This CDR3 region has 18 residues. Trimming removed 2 bases from V and 6 bases from J; junction bases left unmatched: 14. These same data were also listed under a study on T cells of mothers and their children.

Sequencing input: blood. The origin of this receptor is a boy between 10 and 17 years old in good health. V usage is TRBV12-3 or TRBV12-4 and J usage is TRBJ2-2; 8 bases align to TRBD1. CDR3 sequence (DNA): TGTGCCAGCAGTTTATTTGGCCCGGGACAGGCCGGCTCCGGGGAGCTGTTTTTT. This translates into CASSLFGPGQAGSGELFF.